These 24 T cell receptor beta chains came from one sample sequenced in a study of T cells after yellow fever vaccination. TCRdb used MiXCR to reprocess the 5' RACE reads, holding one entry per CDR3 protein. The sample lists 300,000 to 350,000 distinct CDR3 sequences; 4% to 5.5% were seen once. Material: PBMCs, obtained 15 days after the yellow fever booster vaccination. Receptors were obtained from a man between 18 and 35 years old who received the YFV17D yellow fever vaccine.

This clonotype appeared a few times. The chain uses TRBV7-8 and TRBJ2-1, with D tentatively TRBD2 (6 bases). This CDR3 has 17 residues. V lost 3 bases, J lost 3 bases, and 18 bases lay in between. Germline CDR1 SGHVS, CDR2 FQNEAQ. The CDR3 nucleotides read TGTGCCAGCAGCTTCCCCCCCGTGGCTAGCGACTACAATGAGCAGTTCTTC. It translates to CASSFPPVASDYNEQFF. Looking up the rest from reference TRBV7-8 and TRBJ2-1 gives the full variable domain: GAGVSQSPRYKVAKRGQDVALRCDPISGHVSLFWYQQALGQGPEFLTYFQNEAQLDKSGLPSDRFFAERPEGSVSTLKIQRTQQEDSAVYLCASSFPPVASDYNEQFFGPGTRLTVL.

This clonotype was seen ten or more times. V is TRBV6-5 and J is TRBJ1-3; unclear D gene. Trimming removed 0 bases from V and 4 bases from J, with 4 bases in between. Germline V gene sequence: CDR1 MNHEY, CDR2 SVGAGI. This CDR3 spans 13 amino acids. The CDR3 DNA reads TGTGCCAGCAGTTACTCCAGGGGAAACACCATATATTTT. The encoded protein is CASSYSRGNTIYF.

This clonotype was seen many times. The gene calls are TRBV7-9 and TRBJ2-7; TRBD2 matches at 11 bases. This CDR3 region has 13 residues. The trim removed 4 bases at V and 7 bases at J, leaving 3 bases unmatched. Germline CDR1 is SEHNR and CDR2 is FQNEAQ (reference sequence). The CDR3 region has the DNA TGTGCCAGCAGCTGGGGACTAGCGGAGGAGCAGTACTTC. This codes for CASSWGLAEEQYF.

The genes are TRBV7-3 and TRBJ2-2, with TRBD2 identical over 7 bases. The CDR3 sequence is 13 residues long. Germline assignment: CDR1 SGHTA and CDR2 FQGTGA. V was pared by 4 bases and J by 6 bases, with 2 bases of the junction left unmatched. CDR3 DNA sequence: TGTGCCAGCAGCTCCGCGGGGGCCGGGGAGCTGTTTTTT. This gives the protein CASSSAGAGELFF. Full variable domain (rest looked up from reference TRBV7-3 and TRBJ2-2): GAGVSQTPSNKVTEKGKYVELRCDPISGHTALYWYRQSLGQGPEFLIYFQGTGAADDSGLPNDRFFAVRPEGSVSTLKIQRTERGDSAVYLCASSSAGAGELFFGEGSRLTVL.

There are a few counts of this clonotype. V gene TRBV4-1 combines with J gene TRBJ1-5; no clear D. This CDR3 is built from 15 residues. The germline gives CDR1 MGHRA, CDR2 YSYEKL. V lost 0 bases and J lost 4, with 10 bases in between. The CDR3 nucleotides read TGCGCCAGCAGCCAAGAATGGCGGGAAAATCAGCCCCAGCATTTT. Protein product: CASSQEWRENQPQHF.

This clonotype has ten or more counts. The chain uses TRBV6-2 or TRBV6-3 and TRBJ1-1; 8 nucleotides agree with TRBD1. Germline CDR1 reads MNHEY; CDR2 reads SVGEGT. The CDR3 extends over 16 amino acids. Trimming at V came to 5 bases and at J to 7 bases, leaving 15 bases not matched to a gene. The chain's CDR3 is CASSPRTGPSQGEAFF. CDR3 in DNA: TGTGCCAGCAGTCCCCGGACAGGGCCAAGTCAGGGTGAAGCTTTCTTT.

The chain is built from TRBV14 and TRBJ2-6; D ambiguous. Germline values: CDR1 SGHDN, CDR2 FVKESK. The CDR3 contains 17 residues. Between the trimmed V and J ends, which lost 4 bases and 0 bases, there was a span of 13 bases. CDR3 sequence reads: CASSPLRLLSGANVLTF. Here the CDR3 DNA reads TGTGCCAGCAGCCCCCTCCGACTTCTCTCTGGGGCCAACGTCCTGACTTTC.

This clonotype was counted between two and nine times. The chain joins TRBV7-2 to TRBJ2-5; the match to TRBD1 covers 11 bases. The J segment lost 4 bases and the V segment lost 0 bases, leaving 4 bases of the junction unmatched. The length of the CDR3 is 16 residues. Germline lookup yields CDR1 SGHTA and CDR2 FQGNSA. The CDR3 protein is CASSLATGTGGETQYF. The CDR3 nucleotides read TGTGCCAGCAGCTTAGCGACCGGGACAGGGGGAGAGACCCAGTACTTC. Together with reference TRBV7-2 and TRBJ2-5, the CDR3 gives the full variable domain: GAGVSQSPSNKVTEKGKDVELRCDPISGHTALYWYRQSLGQGLEFLIYFQGNSAPDKSGLPSDRFSAERTGGSVSTLTIQRTQQEDSAVYLCASSLATGTGGETQYFGPGTRLLVL.

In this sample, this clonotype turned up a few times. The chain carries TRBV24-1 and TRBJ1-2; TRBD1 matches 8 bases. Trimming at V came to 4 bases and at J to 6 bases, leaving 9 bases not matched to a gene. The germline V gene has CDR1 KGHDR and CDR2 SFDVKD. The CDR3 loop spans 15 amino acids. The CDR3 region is CATSDPGGAGDGYTF. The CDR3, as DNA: TGTGCCACCAGTGACCCAGGGGGCGCAGGGGATGGCTACACCTTC.

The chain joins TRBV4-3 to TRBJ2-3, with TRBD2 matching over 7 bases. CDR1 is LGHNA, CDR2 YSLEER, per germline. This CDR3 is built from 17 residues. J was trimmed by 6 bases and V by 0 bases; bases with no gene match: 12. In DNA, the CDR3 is TGCGCCAGCAGCCAAGATGCCACCTGGGGGGGAAGGGATACGCAGTATTTT. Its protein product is CASSQDATWGGRDTQYF.

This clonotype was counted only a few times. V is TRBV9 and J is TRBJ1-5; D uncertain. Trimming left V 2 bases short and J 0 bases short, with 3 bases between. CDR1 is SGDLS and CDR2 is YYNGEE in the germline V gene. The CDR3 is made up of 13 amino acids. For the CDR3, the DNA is TGTGCCAGCAGCGTGGGTAGCAATCAGCCCCAGCATTTT. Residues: CASSVGSNQPQHF.

This CDR3 reads CASSESGQGGNEQFF. The CDR3, as DNA: TGCGCCAGCAGTGAGTCGGGTCAGGGAGGCAATGAGCAGTTCTTC. The rearrangement joins TRBV10-1 to TRBJ2-1; possibly TRBD2 for D (6 bases). Trimming removed 0 bases from V and 6 bases from J, with 12 bases in between. Germline V CDR1 and CDR2: WNHNN, SYGVQD (reference sequence). The CDR3 is 15 residues long.

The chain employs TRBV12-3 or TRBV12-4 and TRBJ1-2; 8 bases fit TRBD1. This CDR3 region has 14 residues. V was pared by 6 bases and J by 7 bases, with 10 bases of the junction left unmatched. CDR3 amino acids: CASSPDRGYGGYTF. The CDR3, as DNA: TGTGCCAGCAGCCCAGACAGGGGCTATGGTGGCTACACCTTC.

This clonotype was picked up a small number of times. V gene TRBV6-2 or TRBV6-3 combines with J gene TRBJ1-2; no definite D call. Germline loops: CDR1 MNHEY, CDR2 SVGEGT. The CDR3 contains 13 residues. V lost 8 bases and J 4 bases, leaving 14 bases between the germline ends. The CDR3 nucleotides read TGTGCCAGCGTTCAGGACGCGCGCTATGGCTACACCTTC. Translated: CASVQDARYGYTF.

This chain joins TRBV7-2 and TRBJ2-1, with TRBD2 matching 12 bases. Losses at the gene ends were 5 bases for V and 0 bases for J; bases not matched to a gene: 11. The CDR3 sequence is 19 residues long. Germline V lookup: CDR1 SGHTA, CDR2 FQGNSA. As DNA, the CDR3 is TGTGCCAGCAGCACCAACGGACTAGCGGGGTTAGGCTCCTACAATGAGCAGTTCTTC. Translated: CASSTNGLAGLGSYNEQFF.

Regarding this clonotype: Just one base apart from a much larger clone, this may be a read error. In nucleotides, the CDR3 is TGCGGGGGGGGTTACTATGGCTACACCTTC. As protein: CGGGYYGYTF. The V gene is TRBV20-1, the J gene TRBJ1-2, with D perhaps TRBD1 (5 bases). This CDR3 has 10 amino acids. CDR1 and CDR2 (germline): DFQATT, SNEGSKA (reference sequence).

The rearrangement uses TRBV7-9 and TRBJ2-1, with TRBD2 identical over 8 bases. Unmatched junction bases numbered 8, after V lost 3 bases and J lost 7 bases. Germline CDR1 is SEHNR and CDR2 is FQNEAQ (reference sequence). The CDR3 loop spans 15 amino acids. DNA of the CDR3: TGTGCCAGCAGCTTGCGGGGGGCCGATAGGAATGAGCAGTTCTTC. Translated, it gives CASSLRGADRNEQFF.

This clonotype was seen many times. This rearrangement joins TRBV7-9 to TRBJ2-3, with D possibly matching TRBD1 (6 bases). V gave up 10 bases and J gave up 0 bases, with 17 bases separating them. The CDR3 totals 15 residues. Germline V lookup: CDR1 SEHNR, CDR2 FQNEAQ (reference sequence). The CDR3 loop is CATNQGLGSTDTQYF. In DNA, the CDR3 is TGTGCCACCAACCAGGGGCTTGGGAGCACAGATACGCAGTATTTT.

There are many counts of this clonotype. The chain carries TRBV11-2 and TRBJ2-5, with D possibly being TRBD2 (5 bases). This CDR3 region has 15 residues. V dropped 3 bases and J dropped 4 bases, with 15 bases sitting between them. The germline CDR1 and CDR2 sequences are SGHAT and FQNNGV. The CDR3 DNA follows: TGTGCCAGCAGCTTGGGTAGCGATATATTAGAGACCCAGTACTTC. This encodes CASSLGSDILETQYF.

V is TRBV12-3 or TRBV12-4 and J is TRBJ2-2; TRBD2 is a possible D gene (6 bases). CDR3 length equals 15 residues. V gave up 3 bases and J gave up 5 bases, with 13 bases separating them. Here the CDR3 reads CASSFGAGQTGELFF. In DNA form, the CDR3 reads TGTGCCAGCAGTTTTGGAGCGGGTCAGACCGGGGAGCTGTTTTTT.

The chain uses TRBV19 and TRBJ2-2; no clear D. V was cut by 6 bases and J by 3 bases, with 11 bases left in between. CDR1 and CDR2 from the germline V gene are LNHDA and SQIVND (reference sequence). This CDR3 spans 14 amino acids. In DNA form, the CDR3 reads TGTGCCAGTAGAAGGCAGGTGCACACCGGGGAGCTGTTTTTT. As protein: CASRRQVHTGELFF.

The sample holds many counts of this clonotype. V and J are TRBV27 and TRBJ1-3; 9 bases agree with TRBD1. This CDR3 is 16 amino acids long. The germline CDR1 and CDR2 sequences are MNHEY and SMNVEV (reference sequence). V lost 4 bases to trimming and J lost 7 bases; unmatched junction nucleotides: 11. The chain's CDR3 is CASSYRGLGERNTIYF. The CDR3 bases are TGTGCCAGCAGTTACAGGGGGCTCGGAGAAAGGAACACCATATATTTT.

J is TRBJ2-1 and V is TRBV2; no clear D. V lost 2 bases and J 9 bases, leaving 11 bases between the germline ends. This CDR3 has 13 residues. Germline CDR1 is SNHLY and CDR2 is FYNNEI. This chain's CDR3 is CASSEWVAVEQFF. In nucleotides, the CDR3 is TGTGCCAGCAGTGAATGGGTAGCAGTTGAGCAGTTCTTC.

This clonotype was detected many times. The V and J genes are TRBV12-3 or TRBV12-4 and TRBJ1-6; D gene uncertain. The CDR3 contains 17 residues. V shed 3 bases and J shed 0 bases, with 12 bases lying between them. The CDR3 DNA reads TGTGCCAGCAGTTTCGCTCCGGTCGGCTCCTATAATTCACCCCTCCACTTT. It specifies CASSFAPVGSYNSPLHF.